This T cell receptor beta chain was captured in a study of blood T cells in healthy people across ages. Together with a sample-barcoded 5' primer, a J-beta primer mix was included in a second PCR lasting roughly 6 to 12 cycles. One entry per CDR3 protein results from TCRdb running MiXCR on the 5' RACE reads. The sample consists of about 810,000 distinct CDR3 sequences, under 40% of them appearing once. This clonotype was seen a handful of times. The sample, approximately 10 milliliters of peripheral blood, was drawn from each donor. The CDR3 has 13 amino acids. Looked up from germline, CDR1 is DFQATT and CDR2 is SNEGSKA (reference sequence). V was trimmed by 3 bases and J by 5 bases, leaving 12 bases between them.

The receptor was isolated from a man aged 18 to 30 in good health. The gene calls are TRBV20-1 and TRBJ2-3; maybe TRBD2 (5 bases). Sample: blood. Written as DNA, the CDR3 is TGCAGTGCTAGCGGACCCCGGGGAGATACGCAGTATTTT. Protein sequence: CSASGPRGDTQYF.